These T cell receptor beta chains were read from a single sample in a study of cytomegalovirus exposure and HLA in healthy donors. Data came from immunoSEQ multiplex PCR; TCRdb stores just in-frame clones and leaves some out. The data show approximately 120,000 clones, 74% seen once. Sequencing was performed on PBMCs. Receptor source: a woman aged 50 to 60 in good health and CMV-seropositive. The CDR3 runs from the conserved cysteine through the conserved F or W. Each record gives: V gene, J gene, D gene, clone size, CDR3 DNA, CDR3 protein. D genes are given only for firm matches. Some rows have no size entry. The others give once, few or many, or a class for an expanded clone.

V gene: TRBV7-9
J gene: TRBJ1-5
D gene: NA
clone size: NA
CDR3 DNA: TGTTCCAGCAGCGGGGACGGCTCGGGGGGCAATCAGCCCCAGCATTTT
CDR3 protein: CSSSGDGSGGNQPQHF

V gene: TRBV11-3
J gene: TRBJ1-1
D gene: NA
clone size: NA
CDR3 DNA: TGTGCCAGCAGCCCACAGGGAAACACTGAAGCTTTCTTT
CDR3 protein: CASSPQGNTEAFF

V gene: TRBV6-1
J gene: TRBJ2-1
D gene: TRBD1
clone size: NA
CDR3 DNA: TGTGCCAGCAGTCGGGACAGGGGGGCTTACAATGAGCAGTTCTTC
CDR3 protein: CASSRDRGAYNEQFF

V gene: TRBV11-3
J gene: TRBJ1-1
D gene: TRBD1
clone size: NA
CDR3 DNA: TGTGCCAGCAGCCTTGACAGGGGGCTTGCTTTCTTT
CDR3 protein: CASSLDRGLAFF

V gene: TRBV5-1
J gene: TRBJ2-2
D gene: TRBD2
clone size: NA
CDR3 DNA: TGCGCCAGCAGCTTAACACTAGCGGGGGGATCGAACACCGGGGAGCTGTTTTTT
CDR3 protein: CASSLTLAGGSNTGELFF

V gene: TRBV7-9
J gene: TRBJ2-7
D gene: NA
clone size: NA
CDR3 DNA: TGTGCCAGCAGCCCCTGGACAATTCACGAGCAGTACTTC
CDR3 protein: CASSPWTIHEQYF

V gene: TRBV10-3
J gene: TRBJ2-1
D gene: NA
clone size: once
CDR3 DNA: TGTGCCATCAGTGAGAGGGGGTCCTACAATGAGCAGTTCTTC
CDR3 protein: CAISERGSYNEQFF

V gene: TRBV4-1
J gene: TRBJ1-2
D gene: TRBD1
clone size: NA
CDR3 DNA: TGCGCCAGCAGCCAGAGACAGGGGGCGACGATTGGCTACACCTTC
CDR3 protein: CASSQRQGATIGYTF

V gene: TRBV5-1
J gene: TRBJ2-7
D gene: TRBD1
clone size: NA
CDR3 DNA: TGCGCCAGCAGCTTACAGGGGATCCTCGAGCAGTACTTC
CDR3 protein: CASSLQGILEQYF

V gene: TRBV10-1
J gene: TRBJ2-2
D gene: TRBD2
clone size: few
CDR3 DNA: TGCGCCAGCAGTGATAGCGGGGGATCGAACACCGGGGAGCTGTTTTTT
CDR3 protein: CASSDSGGSNTGELFF

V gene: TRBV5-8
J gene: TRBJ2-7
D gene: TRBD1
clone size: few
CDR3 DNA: TGTGCCAGCAGCTTCCTAACCGGGACAGGGGACGAGCAGTACTTC
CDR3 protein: CASSFLTGTGDEQYF

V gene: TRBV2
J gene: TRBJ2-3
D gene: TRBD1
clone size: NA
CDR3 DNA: TGTGCCAGCAGGGACAGGGGGGCCCCTACAGATACGCAGTATTTT
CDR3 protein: CASRDRGAPTDTQYF

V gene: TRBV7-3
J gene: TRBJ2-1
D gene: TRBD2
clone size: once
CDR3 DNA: TGTGCCAGCAGCTTACGGACTAGCGGGGGGTACAATGAGCAGTTCTTC
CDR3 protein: CASSLRTSGGYNEQFF

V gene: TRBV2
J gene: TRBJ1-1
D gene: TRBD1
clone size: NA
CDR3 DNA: TGTGCCAGCGCCAAACAGGGGGCTACTGAAGCTTTCTTT
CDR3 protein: CASAKQGATEAFF

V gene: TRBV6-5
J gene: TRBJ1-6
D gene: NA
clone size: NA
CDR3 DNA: TGTGCCAGCAGTTATGAGAGGGAATATAATTCACCCCTCCACTTT
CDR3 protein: CASSYEREYNSPLHF

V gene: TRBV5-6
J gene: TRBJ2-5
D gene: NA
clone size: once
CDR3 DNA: TGTGCCAGCTTCAGGGGCCAAGAGACCCAGTACTTC
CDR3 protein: CASFRGQETQYF